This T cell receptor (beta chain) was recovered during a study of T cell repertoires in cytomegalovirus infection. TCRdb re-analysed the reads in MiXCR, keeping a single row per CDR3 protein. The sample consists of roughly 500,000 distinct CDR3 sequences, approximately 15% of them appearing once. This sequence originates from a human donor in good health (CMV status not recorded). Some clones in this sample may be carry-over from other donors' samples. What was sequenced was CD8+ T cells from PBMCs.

DNA of the CDR3: TGCGCCAGCAGTTACGTGACGGTAGCGGGGGGGCCTGGGCAAGAGACCCAGTACTTC. Amino acid sequence: CASSYVTVAGGPGQETQYF. The gene calls are TRBV10-2 and TRBJ2-5; 11 bases are a match to TRBD2. The CDR3 covers 19 residues. The V segment lost 5 bases and the J segment 2 bases; nucleotides outside the gene matches: 16. Looked up from germline, CDR1 is WSHSY and CDR2 is SAAADI.